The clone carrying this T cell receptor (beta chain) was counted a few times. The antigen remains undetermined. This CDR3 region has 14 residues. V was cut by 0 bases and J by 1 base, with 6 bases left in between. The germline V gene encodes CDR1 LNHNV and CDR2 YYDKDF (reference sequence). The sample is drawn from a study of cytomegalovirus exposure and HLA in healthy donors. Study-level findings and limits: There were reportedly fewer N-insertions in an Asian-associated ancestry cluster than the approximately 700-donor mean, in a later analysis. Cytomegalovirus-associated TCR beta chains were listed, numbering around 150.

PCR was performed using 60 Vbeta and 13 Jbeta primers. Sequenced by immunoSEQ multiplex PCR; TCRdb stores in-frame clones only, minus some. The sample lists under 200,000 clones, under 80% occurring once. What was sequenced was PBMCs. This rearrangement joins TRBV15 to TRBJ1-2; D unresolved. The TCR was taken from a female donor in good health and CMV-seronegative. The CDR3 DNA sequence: TGTGCCACCAGCAGAGATCGGTATAACTATGGCTACACCTTC. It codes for CATSRDRYNYGYTF.